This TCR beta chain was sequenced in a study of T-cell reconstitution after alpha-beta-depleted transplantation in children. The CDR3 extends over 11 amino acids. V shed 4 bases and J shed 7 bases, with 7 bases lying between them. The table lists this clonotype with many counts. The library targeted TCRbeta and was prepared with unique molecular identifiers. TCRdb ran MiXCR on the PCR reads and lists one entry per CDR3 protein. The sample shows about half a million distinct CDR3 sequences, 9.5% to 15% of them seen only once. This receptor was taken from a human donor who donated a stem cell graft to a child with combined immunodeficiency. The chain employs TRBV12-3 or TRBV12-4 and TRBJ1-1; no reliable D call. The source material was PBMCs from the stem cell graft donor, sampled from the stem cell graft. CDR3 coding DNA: TGTGCCAGCAGTTCGGACCTTGAAGCTTTCTTT. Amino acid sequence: CASSSDLEAFF.